Listed below are T cell receptor beta chains from one sample, sequenced in a study of PD-1 blockade in classical Hodgkin lymphoma. Sequencing was performed with immunoSEQ multiplex PCR; in TCRdb, only in-frame clones are kept and a portion is missing. Among under 15,000 clones listed, roughly 84% were seen once. The material was peripheral blood mononuclear cells (PBMCs), obtained at baseline. The receptors here all came from a human donor with classical Hodgkin lymphoma. Each CDR3 is given with its conserved first and last residue. Fields, in order: V gene, clone size, D gene, J gene, CDR3 protein, CDR3 DNA. D genes are given only for firm matches. Expanded clones are given a class, and other clones once, few, many or no size at all.

V: TRBV28
size: .
D: .
J: TRBJ1-5
CDR3: CASNDQPQHF
DNA: TGTGCCAGCAACGATCAGCCCCAGCATTTT

V: TRBV9
size: .
D: .
J: TRBJ2-7
CDR3: CASSPSGGAGSYEQYF
DNA: TGTGCCAGCAGCCCCTCCGGGGGCGCCGGCTCCTACGAGCAGTACTTC

V: TRBV6-5
size: .
D: .
J: TRBJ1-2
CDR3: CASTVGRVGGYTF
DNA: TGTGCCAGCACGGTGGGCAGGGTGGGTGGCTACACCTTC

V: TRBV21-1
size: .
D: .
J: TRBJ1-2
CDR3: CASSKVYRDYGYTF
DNA: TGTGCCAGCAGCAAAGTTTACAGGGACTATGGCTACACCTTC

V: TRBV6-1
size: .
D: .
J: TRBJ1-5
CDR3: CASSELVGYSNQPQHF
DNA: TGTGCCAGCAGTGAACTGGTCGGGTATAGCAATCAGCCCCAGCATTTT

V: TRBV7-9
size: .
D: .
J: TRBJ2-6
CDR3: CASSLVGAGANVLTF
DNA: TGTGCCAGCAGCTTAGTGGGCGCTGGGGCCAACGTCCTGACTTTC

V: TRBV28
size: .
D: .
J: TRBJ1-2
CDR3: CASRIDSYGYTF
DNA: TGTGCCAGCAGAATCGACAGCTATGGCTACACCTTC

V: TRBV28
size: .
D: TRBD1
J: TRBJ2-5
CDR3: CASRRTGETQYF
DNA: TGTGCCAGCAGACGGACAGGGGAGACCCAGTACTTC

V: TRBV19
size: .
D: .
J: TRBJ2-1
CDR3: CASSIDPRGANNEQFF
DNA: TGTGCCAGTAGTATAGACCCAAGGGGAGCGAACAATGAGCAGTTCTTC

V: TRBV2
size: .
D: .
J: TRBJ2-7
CDR3: CASNLGGREQYF
DNA: TGTGCCAGCAATCTTGGGGGCCGCGAGCAGTACTTC

V: TRBV5-1
size: .
D: TRBD2
J: TRBJ2-7
CDR3: CASNNGLAGVGEQYF
DNA: TGCGCCAGCAACAATGGACTAGCGGGAGTGGGAGAGCAGTACTTC

V: TRBV27
size: .
D: .
J: TRBJ1-1
CDR3: CASKPVGGAEAFF
DNA: TGTGCCAGCAAACCCGTAGGCGGAGCTGAAGCTTTCTTT

V: TRBV4-2
size: .
D: .
J: TRBJ2-1
CDR3: CASSQDETSLYNEQFF
DNA: TGTGCCAGCAGCCAAGACGAGACTAGTCTCTACAATGAGCAGTTCTTC

V: TRBV9
size: .
D: .
J: TRBJ1-5
CDR3: CASSVGIGQYQPQHF
DNA: TGTGCCAGCAGCGTAGGGATAGGGCAGTATCAGCCCCAGCATTTT

V: TRBV10-2
size: .
D: TRBD2
J: TRBJ2-1
CDR3: CASSGGGGNNEQFF
DNA: TGCGCCAGCAGTGGCGGGGGGGGGAACAATGAGCAGTTCTTC

V: TRBV7-2
size: .
D: TRBD1
J: TRBJ1-6
CDR3: CASSPTGTGNSPLHF
DNA: TGTGCCAGCAGCCCCACCGGGACAGGGAATTCACCCCTCCACTTT

V: TRBV27
size: .
D: .
J: TRBJ2-7
CDR3: CASRGVRGVSYEQYF
DNA: TGTGCCAGCCGGGGGGTTAGGGGGGTCTCCTACGAGCAGTACTTC

V: TRBV19
size: once
D: TRBD1
J: TRBJ1-5
CDR3: CASNPRQGPSNQPQHF
DNA: TGTGCCAGTAATCCGCGACAGGGGCCTAGCAATCAGCCCCAGCATTTT